This T cell receptor (beta chain) was retrieved from a study of CD8 T cells in Susac syndrome. High-throughput TCR beta sequencing covered peripheral CD8+ and CD4+ T cells. Control patients had untreated stable or active relapsing-remitting multiple sclerosis by revised McDonald criteria. TEMRA cells were FACS-enriched and CD8+ and CD4+ T cells negatively isolated. The RNA input was about 0.45 to 1 ug, and it was reverse transcribed with random hexamers. An immunoSEQ multiplex PCR generated amplified TCR beta CDR3 products spanning 54 Vbeta and 13 Jbeta. MiXCR, run by TCRdb on the immunoSEQ multiplex PCR reads, gives a single entry per CDR3 protein. The table has 160,000 or so distinct CDR3 sequences, roughly 95% seen once. CDR1 and CDR2 (germline): MNHEY, SMNVEV (reference sequence). V dropped 2 bases and J dropped 7; count of bases not matched to a gene: 6. The CDR3 covers 15 residues.

This TCR was recovered from a human donor with multiple sclerosis. The chain is built from TRBV27 and TRBJ2-1; 9 bases line up with TRBD1. Sequenced input: CD8+ T cells from PBMCs. The CDR3, as DNA: TGTGCCAGCAGTTTAGCGGGACAGGGAGTTAATGAGCAGTTCTTC. Protein: CASSLAGQGVNEQFF.